Following are 12 T cell receptor beta chains from one sample sequenced in a study of T cell responses to AZD1222 COVID-19 vaccine. Sequencing was performed with immunoSEQ multiplex PCR; in TCRdb, only in-frame clones are kept and a portion is missing. The data hold 140,000 to 150,000 clones, with approximately 85% observed a single time. Sequencing was performed on peripheral blood, taken on day 0 of AZD1222 vaccination. The receptors shown here come from an adult in good health.

The chain uses TRBV5-8 and TRBJ2-7; TRBD1 agrees at 12 bases. The V gene's germline CDR1 is SGHTS and CDR2 YDEGEE. V lost 3 bases, J lost 5 bases, and 3 bases stayed unmatched. The CDR3 contains 14 residues. The CDR3 loop reads CASSSGQGAHEQYF. The CDR3 bases are TGTGCCAGCAGCTCGGGACAGGGGGCTCACGAGCAGTACTTC.

This chain uses TRBV10-2 with TRBJ1-4; no definite D call. The CDR3 has 14 amino acids. V lost 4 bases to trimming and J lost 1 base, with 7 bases between them. Germline V lookup: CDR1 WSHSY, CDR2 SAAADI. CDR3 nucleotides: TGCGCCAGCAGTGGCCACGGAACTAATGAAAAACTGTTTTTT. Encoded protein: CASSGHGTNEKLFF.

The rearrangement uses TRBV7-9 and TRBJ2-1, with a weak D call TRBD2 (6 bases). The germline V gene has CDR1 SEHNR and CDR2 FQNEAQ (reference sequence). The CDR3 loop spans 15 amino acids. V was pared by 5 bases and J by 0 bases, with 11 bases between. The CDR3 spells CASSPRLDSYNEQFF. For the CDR3, the DNA is TGTGCCAGCAGCCCGAGACTAGACTCCTACAATGAGCAGTTCTTC.

The chain employs TRBV16 and TRBJ1-1; D is perhaps TRBD1 (5 bases). Between the trimmed V and J ends, which lost 4 bases and 0 bases, there was a span of 9 bases. Per the germline V gene, CDR1 is KGHSY and CDR2 is FQNENV. The CDR3 consists of 14 residues. This CDR3 is CASSPGTVNTEAFF. CDR3 in DNA: TGTGCCAGCAGCCCCGGGACGGTGAACACTGAAGCTTTCTTT.

The chain carries TRBV3-1 (or the pseudogene TRBV3-2) and TRBJ1-1, with D uncertain. The length of the CDR3 is 15 residues. Trimming pared 1 base from V and 0 bases from J, leaving 9 bases between. Germline-derived CDR1 and CDR2 are LGHDT and YNNKEL (reference sequence). In DNA, the CDR3 is TGTGCCAGCAGCCAAGTAGCTACGGTGAACACTGAAGCTTTCTTT. Protein sequence: CASSQVATVNTEAFF.

The rearrangement links TRBV5-1 to TRBJ2-7; D remains unclear. Per the germline V gene, CDR1 is SGHRS and CDR2 is YFSETQ. Deletions cut 2 bases from V and 6 bases from J, with 15 bases between. The CDR3 spans 14 residues. DNA of the CDR3: TGCGCCAGCAGCTTAAGCCAACGGGTCTCCGAGCAGTACTTC. It codes for CASSLSQRVSEQYF.

This rearrangement joins TRBV7-2 to TRBJ1-4, with D possibly being TRBD1 (6 bases). The CDR3 has 16 residues. Trimming stripped 1 base from V and 2 bases from J, with 11 bases between. The germline CDR1 and CDR2 sequences are SGHTA and FQGNSA. The CDR3 DNA follows: TGTGCCAGCAGCTTAGTATTGGGGGCGACTAATGAAAAACTGTTTTTT. Protein product: CASSLVLGATNEKLFF.

This clone was counted once. This chain uses TRBV6-5 with TRBJ2-7; D gene unclear. CDR1 is MNHEY and CDR2 is SVGAGI in the germline V gene. The CDR3 is made up of 14 amino acids. With 2 bases removed from V and 2 bases from J, the gap between germline ends came to 10 bases. The CDR3 bases are TGTGCCAGCAGTTACCCGGCCAGCCCCTACGAGCAGTACTTC. Translation: CASSYPASPYEQYF.

The rearrangement links TRBV6-5 to TRBJ1-2; D remains unclear. CDR3 length equals 15 residues. Per the germline V gene, CDR1 is MNHEY and CDR2 is SVGAGI. V gave up 7 bases and J gave up 0 bases, with 15 bases separating them. For the CDR3, the DNA is TGTGCCAGCACCCGGGCCGAATACTCTAACTATGGCTACACCTTC. Translating gives CASTRAEYSNYGYTF.

The chain employs TRBV5-4 and TRBJ2-1, with 7 bases identical to TRBD2. Per the germline V gene, CDR1 is SGHNT and CDR2 is YYREEE (reference sequence). This CDR3 spans 16 amino acids. After removal of 0 bases from V and 4 bases from J, the junction contained 7 bases not matched to a gene. The CDR3 is CASSLGQGLMYNEQFF. The CDR3 DNA is TGTGCCAGCAGCTTGGGCCAGGGACTAATGTACAATGAGCAGTTCTTC.

This clone was counted once. This chain joins TRBV5-8 and TRBJ1-2; D might be TRBD1 (5 bases). Germline loops: CDR1 SGHTS, CDR2 YDEGEE. The CDR3 has 14 residues. The ends were cut back, 0 bases at V and 2 bases at J, with 8 bases in the middle. The CDR3 spells CASSLAGINYGYTF. DNA for the CDR3: TGTGCCAGCAGCTTGGCAGGGATCAACTATGGCTACACCTTC.

This chain uses TRBV18 with TRBJ1-6, with a weak D call TRBD1 (6 bases). The CDR3 contains 15 residues. V was cut by 7 bases and J by 2 bases, with 12 bases left in between. Germline loops: CDR1 KGHSH, CDR2 LQKENI. The CDR3 DNA reads TGTGCCAGCTGGAACCGGGACACCTATAATTCACCCCTCCACTTT. The encoded protein is CASWNRDTYNSPLHF.